This is a list of T cell receptor beta chains from one sample in a study of CXCR3-negative and CXCR3-positive naive CD8 T cells. TCRdb reprocessed the 5' RACE reads, keeping one entry per CDR3 protein, no DNA. The sample's table shows about 98,000 distinct CDR3 sequences. Sequencing was done on a sample of naive CXCR3+ CD8+ T cells from blood. These receptors were collected from a human donor in good health. Some clones in this sample may be carry-over from other donors' samples. CDR3s include the opening cysteine and the closing phenylalanine or tryptophan.

TRBJ2-3 | TRBV7-6 | CASSLVPSGGNTDTQYF
TRBJ2-5 | TRBV7-8 | CASSLVGQGAWETQYF
TRBJ1-1 | TRBV29-1 | CSVERPGGVTEAFF
TRBJ2-7 | TRBV7-9 | CASSPQTGGYYEQYF
TRBJ2-2 | TRBV30 | CAWRGTNTGELFF
TRBJ2-3 | TRBV28 | CASSPGLASDTQYF
TRBJ2-1 | TRBV15 | CATSREGGHYNEQFF
TRBJ2-7 | TRBV4-1 | CASSPLTGEYEQYF
TRBJ2-2 | TRBV7-9 | CASSADSYTGELFF
TRBJ2-3 | TRBV4-3 | CASSQDYATGSTDTQYF
TRBJ2-7 | TRBV11-2 | CASSLHRGGYEQYF
TRBJ2-7 | TRBV27 | CASGWQSYEQYF
TRBJ1-1 | TRBV7-6 | CASSLKGGSDTEAFF
TRBJ1-2 | TRBV29-1 | CSVDSETAVYYGYTF
TRBJ2-7 | TRBV29-1 | CSVEEGNTYEQYF
TRBJ2-3 | TRBV24-1 | CATSDTEGVSTDTQYF
TRBJ1-2 | TRBV19 | CASLQGYGYTF
TRBJ1-1 | TRBV6-2/TRBV6-3 | CASTSTGGTRNTEAFF
TRBJ1-1 | TRBV6-5 | CASSYQNTEAFF
TRBJ1-1 | TRBV21-1 | CASTLVPKTGDRASEAFF
TRBJ1-4 | TRBV7-9 | CASSYTGNEKLFF
TRBJ1-5 | TRBV4-2 | CASSLEDRGGNQPQHF
TRBJ1-5 | TRBV28 | CASSPGQGLSQPQHF
TRBJ1-2 | TRBV12-3/TRBV12-4 | CASSLSKTAYGYTF